This T cell receptor beta chain was retrieved from a study of molecular identifiers for immune sequencing clone quantification. This clonotype was recorded at least ten times. Its antigen is unknown. Library preparation followed earlier protocols using designated TCR primers. TCRdb used MiXCR to reprocess the PCR reads, holding one entry per CDR3 protein. The sample consists of approximately 550,000 distinct CDR3 sequences, about a quarter of them appearing once. Study-wide results and limits: In naive cells, clones above 20 RNA copies held under 1% of molecules, whereas in effector cells they held over 98%.

The CDR3 has 14 amino acids. The V end was cut by 3 bases, the J end by 2 bases, with 10 bases between. Sequenced: naive CD8+ T cells from blood, with Jurkat cell RNA spiked in. Subset indicated: FACS-sorted CD8+CD4-CCR7+CD45RA+ naive T cells. This clonotype was sampled from a human donor in good health. Some libraries in this study had Jurkat cell RNA spiked in. The genes are TRBV12-3 or TRBV12-4 and TRBJ1-1, with D maybe TRBD1 (5 bases). The DNA for the CDR3 is TGTGCCAGCAGTTTCACAGGTCTAAACACTGAAGCTTTCTTT. This translates into CASSFTGLNTEAFF.